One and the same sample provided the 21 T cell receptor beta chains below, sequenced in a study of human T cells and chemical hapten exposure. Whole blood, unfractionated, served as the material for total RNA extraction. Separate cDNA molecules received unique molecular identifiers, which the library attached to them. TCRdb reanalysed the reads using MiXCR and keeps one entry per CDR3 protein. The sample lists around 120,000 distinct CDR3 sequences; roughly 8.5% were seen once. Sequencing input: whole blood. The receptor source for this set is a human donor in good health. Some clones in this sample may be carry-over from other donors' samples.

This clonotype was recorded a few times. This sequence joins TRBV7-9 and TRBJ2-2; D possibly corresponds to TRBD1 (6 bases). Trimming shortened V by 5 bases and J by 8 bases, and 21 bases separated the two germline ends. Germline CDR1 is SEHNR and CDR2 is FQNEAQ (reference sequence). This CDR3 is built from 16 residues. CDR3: CASSGAGVRMPGELFF. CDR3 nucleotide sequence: TGTGCCAGCAGCGGTGCAGGGGTGCGCATGCCAGGGGAGCTGTTTTTT.

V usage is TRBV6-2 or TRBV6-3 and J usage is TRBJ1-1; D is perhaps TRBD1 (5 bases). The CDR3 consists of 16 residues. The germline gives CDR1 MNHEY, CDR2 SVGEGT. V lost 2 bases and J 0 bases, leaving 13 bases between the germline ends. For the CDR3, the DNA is TGTGCCAGCAGTTACCGGGGCGCCCAAGTGAACACTGAAGCTTTCTTT. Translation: CASSYRGAQVNTEAFF.

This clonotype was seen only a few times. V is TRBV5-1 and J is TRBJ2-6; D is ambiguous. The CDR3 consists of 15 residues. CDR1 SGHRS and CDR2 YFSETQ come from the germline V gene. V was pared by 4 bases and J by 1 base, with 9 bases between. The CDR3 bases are TGCGCCAGCAGCATAACAGAGTCTGGGGCCAACGTCCTGACTTTC. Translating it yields CASSITESGANVLTF.

CDR3 amino acids: CARSKDKAGNQPQHF. The CDR3 bases are TGTGCCAGAAGTAAAGACAAGGCAGGCAATCAGCCCCAGCATTTT. The chain recombines TRBV6-5 with TRBJ1-5; D gene uncertain. Looked up from germline, CDR1 is MNHEY and CDR2 is SVGAGI. This CDR3 has 15 residues. Deletions cut 9 bases from V and 2 bases from J, with 17 bases between.

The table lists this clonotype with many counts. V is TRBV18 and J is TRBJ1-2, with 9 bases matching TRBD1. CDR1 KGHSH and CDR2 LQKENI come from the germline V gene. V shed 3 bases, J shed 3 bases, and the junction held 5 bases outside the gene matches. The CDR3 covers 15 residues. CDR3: CASSPGDRVYYGYTF. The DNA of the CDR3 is TGTGCCAGCTCACCGGGGGACAGGGTGTACTATGGCTACACCTTC.

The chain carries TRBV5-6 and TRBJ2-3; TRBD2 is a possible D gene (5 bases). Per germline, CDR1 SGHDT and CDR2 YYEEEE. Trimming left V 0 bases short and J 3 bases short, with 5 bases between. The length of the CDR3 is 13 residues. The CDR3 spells CASSLGETDTQYF. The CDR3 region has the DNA TGTGCCAGCAGCTTGGGGGAGACAGATACGCAGTATTTT.

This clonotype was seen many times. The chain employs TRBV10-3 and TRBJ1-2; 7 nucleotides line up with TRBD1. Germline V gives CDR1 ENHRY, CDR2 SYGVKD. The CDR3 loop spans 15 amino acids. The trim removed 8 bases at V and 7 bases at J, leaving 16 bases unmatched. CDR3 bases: TGTGCCATCCGCTCCCCCGAGCAGGGGGAGAGTGGCTACACCTTC. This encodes CAIRSPEQGESGYTF.

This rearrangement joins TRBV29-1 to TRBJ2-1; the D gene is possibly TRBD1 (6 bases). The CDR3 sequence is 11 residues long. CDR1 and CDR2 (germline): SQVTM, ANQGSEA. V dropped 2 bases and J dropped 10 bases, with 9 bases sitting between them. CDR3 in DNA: TGCAGCGTTGAATGGGGGACAGAGCAGTTCTTC. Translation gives CSVEWGTEQFF.

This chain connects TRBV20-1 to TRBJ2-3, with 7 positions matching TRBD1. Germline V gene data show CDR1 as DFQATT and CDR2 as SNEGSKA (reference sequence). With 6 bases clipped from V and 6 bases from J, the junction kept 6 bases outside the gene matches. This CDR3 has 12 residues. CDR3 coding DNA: TGCAGTGCGGTCCAGGGGGTGGATACGCAGTATTTT. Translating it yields CSAVQGVDTQYF.

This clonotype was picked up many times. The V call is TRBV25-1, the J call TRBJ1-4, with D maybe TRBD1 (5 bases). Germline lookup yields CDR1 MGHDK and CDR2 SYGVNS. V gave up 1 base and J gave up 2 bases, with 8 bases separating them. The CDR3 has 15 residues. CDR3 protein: CASSEWGSTNEKLFF. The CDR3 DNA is TGTGCCAGCAGTGAATGGGGGTCTACTAATGAAAAACTGTTTTTT.

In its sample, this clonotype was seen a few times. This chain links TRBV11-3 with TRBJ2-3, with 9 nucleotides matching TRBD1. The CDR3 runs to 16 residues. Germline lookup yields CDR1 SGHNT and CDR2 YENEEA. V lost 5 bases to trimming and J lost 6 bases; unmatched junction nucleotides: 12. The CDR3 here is CASSRRVGTGTDTQYF. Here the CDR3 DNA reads TGTGCCAGCAGCCGAAGAGTGGGGACAGGGACCGATACGCAGTATTTT.

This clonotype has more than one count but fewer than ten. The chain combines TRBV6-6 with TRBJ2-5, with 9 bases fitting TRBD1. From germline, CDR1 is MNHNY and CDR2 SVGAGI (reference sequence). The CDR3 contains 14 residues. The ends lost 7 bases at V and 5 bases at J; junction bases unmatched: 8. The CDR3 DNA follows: TGTGCCAGCAAGGGGACAGGGATAAGGGAGACCCAGTACTTC. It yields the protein CASKGTGIRETQYF.

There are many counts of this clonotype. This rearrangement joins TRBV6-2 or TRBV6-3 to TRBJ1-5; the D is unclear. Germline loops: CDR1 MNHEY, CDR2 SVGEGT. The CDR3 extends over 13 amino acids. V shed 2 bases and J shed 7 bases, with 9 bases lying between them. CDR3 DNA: TGTGCCAGCAGTTACGGGCCGCAACAGCCCCAGCATTTT. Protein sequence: CASSYGPQQPQHF.

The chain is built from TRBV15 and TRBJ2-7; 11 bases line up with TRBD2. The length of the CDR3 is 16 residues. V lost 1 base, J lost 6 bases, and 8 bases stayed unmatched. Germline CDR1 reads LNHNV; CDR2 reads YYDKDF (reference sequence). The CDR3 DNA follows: TGTGCCACCAGCAGAGGCTCTAGCGGGAGGACGACCGAGCAGTACTTC. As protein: CATSRGSSGRTTEQYF.

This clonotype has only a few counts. CDR3 DNA sequence: TGCAGTGCTAGAGATACCGGACAGGGGAGCTACGAGCAGTACTTC. Its protein product is CSARDTGQGSYEQYF. The chain employs TRBV20-1 and TRBJ2-7, with 9 bases matching TRBD1. V was clipped by 0 bases and J by 3 bases; unmatched bases: 6. The length of the CDR3 is 15 residues. CDR1 and CDR2 from the germline V gene are DFQATT and SNEGSKA (reference sequence).

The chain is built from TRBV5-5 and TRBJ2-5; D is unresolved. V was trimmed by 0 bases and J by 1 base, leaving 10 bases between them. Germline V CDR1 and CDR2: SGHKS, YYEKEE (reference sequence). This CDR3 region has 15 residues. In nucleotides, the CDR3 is TGTGCCAGCAGCTTGGGGGTGCAGGTCCAAGAGACCCAGTACTTC. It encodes CASSLGVQVQETQYF. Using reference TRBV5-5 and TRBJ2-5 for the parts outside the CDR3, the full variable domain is DAGVTQSPTHLIKTRGQQVTLRCSPISGHKSVSWYQQVLGQGPQFIFQYYEKEERGRGNFPDRFSARQFPNYSSELNVNALLLGDSALYLCASSLGVQVQETQYFGPGTRLLVL.

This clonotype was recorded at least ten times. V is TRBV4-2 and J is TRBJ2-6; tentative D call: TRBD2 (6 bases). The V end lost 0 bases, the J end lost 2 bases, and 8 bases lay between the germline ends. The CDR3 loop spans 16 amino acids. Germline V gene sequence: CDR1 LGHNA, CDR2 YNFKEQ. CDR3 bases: TGTGCCAGCAGCCAAGATCGGGAGCCTGGGGCCAACGTCCTGACTTTC. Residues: CASSQDREPGANVLTF.

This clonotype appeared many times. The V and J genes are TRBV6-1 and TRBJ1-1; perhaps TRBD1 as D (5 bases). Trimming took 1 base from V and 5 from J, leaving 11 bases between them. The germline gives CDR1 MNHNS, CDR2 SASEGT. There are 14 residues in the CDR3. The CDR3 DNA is TGTGCCAGCAGTGAAGTGGGGCGAAAAACTGAAGCTTTCTTT. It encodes CASSEVGRKTEAFF.

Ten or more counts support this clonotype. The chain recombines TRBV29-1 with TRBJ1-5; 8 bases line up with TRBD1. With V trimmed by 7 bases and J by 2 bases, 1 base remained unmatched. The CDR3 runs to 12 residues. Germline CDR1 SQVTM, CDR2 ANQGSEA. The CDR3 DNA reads TGCAGCGCGGGACAGGGCAATCAGCCCCAGCATTTT. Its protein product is CSAGQGNQPQHF.

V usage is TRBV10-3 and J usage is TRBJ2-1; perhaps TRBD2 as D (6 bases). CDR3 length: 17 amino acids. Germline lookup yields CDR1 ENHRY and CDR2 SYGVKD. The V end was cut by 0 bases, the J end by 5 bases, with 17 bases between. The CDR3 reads CAISESSGVGGNNEQFF. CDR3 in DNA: TGTGCCATCAGTGAGTCCTCGGGGGTTGGTGGAAACAATGAGCAGTTCTTC.

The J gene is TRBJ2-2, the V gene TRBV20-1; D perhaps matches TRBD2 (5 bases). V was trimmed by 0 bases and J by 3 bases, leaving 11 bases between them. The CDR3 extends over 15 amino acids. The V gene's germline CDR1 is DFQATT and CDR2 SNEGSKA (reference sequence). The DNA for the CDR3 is TGCAGTGCTAGAGATGGGAGTTCGGACACCGGGGAGCTGTTTTTT. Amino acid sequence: CSARDGSSDTGELFF.